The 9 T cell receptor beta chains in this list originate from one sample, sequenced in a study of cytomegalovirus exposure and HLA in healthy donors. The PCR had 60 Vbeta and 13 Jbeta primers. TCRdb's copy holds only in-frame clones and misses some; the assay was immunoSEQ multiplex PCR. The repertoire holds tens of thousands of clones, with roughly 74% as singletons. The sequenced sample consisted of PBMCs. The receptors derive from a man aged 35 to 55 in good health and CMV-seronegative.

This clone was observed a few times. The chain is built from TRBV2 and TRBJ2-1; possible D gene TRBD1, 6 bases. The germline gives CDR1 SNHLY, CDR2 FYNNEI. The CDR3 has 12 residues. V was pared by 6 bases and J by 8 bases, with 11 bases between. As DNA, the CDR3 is TGTGCCAGCAGCGCTACAGGGTATGAGCAGTTCTTC. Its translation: CASSATGYEQFF.

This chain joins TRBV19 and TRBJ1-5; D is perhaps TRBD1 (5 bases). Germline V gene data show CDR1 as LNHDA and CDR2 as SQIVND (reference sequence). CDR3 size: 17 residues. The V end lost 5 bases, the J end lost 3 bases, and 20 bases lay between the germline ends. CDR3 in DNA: TGTGCCAGTAGTGCGGGGACCTTCCGTACCTTCAATCAGCCCCAGCATTTT. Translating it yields CASSAGTFRTFNQPQHF.

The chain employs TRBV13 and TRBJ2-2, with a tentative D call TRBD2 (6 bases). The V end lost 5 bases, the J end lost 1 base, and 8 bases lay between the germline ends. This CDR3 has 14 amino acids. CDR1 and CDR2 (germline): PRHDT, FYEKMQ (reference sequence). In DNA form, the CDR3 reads TGTGCCAGCAGCCGGGGGTTGAACACCGGGGAGCTGTTTTTT. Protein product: CASSRGLNTGELFF. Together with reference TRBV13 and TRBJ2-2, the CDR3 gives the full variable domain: AAGVIQSPRHLIKEKRETATLKCYPIPRHDTVYWYQQGPGQDPQFLISFYEKMQSDKGSIPDRFSAQQFSDYHSELNMSSLELGDSALYFCASSRGLNTGELFFGEGSRLTVL.

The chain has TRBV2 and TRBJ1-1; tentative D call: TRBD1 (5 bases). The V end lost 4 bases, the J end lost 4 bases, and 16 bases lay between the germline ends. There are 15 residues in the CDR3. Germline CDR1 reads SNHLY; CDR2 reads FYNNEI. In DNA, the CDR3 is TGTGCCAGCAGTGCGCAGGGCTGGACGGTCACTGAAGCTTTCTTT. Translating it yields CASSAQGWTVTEAFF.

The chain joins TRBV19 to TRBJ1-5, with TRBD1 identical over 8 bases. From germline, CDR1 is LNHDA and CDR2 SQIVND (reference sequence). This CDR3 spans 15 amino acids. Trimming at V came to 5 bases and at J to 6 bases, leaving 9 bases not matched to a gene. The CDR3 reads CASSGFGQGAQPQHF. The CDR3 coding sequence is TGTGCCAGTAGTGGATTCGGGCAGGGGGCTCAGCCCCAGCATTTT.

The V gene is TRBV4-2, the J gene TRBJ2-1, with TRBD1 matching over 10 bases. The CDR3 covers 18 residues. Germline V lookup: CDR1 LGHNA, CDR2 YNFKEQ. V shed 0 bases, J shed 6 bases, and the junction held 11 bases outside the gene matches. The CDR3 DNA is TGTGCCAGCAGCCAAGATCCCACCGGGACAGGGGCGCGCAATGAGCAGTTCTTC. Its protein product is CASSQDPTGTGARNEQFF.

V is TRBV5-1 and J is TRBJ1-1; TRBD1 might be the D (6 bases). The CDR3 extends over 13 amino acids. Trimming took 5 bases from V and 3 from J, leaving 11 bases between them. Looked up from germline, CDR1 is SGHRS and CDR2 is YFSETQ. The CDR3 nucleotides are TGCGCCAGCAGAGACCAGGGGTACACTGAAGCTTTCTTT. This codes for CASRDQGYTEAFF.

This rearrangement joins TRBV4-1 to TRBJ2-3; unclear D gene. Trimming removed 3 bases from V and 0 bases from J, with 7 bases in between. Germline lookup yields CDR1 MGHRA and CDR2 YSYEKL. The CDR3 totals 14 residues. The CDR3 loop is CASSQVASTDTQYF. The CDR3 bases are TGCGCCAGCAGCCAGGTAGCTAGCACAGATACGCAGTATTTT.

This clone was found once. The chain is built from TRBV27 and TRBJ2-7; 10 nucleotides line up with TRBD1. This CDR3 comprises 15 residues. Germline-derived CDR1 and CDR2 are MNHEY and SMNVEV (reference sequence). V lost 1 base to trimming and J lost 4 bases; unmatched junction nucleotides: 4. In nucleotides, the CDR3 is TGTGCCAGCAGTTTATTTGGGACAGGGGAGTACGAGCAGTACTTC. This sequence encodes CASSLFGTGEYEQYF.